The present T cell receptor (beta chain) was sequenced within a study of cytomegalovirus exposure and HLA in healthy donors. About this clone: The antigen remains unidentified.

Study-level points and caveats: After further analysis at a later stage, 16,951 TCR beta sequences were associated with HLA alleles at 0.05 false discovery rate.

The CDR3 extends over 16 amino acids. Trimming took 0 bases from V and 4 from J, leaving 14 bases between them. Germline V CDR1 and CDR2: SGHRS, YFSETQ. The primer mix had 60 Vbeta and 13 Jbeta primers. Sequencing used immunoSEQ multiplex PCR; TCRdb keeps in-frame clones, though not all of them. Seen here are 200,000 to 250,000 clones, approximately 87% observed once, and the top ten hold 1% to 1.5%. This chain joins TRBV5-1 and TRBJ1-3, with D perhaps matching TRBD1 (5 bases). Input material: PBMCs. This TCR derives from a human donor in good health. The CDR3 loop is CASSLASDRSGNTIYF. CDR3 bases: TGCGCCAGCAGCTTGGCTTCAGACAGAAGCGGAAACACCATATATTTT.